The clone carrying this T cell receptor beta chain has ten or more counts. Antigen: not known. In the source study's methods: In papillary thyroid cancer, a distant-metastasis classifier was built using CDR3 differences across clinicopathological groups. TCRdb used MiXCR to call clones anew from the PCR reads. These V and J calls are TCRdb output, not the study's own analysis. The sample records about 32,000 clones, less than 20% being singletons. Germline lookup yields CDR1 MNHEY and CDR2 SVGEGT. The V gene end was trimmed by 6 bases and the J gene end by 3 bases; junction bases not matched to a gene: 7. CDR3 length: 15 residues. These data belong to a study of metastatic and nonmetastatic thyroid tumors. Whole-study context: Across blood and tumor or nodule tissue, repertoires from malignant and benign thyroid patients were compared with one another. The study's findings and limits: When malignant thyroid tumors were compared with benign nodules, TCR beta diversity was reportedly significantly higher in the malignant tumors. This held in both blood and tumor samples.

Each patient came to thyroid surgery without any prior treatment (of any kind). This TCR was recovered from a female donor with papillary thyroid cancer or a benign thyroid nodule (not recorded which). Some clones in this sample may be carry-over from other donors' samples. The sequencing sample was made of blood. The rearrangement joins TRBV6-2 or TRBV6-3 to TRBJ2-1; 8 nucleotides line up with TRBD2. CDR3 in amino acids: CASRTGGGVYNEQFF. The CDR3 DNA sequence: TGTGCCAGCAGAACCGGGGGGGGCGTCTACAATGAGCAGTTCTTC.